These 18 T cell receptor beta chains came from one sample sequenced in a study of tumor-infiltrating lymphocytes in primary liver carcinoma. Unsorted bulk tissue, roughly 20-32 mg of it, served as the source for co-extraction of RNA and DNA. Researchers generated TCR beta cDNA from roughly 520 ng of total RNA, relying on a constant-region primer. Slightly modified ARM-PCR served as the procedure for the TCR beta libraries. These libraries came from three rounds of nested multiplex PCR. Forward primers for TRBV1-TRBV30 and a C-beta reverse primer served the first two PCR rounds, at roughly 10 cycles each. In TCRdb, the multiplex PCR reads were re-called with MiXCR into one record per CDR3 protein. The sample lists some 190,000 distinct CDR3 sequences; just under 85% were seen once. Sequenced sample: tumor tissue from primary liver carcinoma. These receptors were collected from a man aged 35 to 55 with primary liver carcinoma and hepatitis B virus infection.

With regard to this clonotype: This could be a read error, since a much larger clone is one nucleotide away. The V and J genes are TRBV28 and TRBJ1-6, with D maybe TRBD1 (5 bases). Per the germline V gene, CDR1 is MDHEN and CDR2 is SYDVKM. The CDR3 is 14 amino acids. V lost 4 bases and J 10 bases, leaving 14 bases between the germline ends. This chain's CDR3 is CASSSTQGRSPLHF. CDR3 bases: TGTGCCAGCAGTTCCACCCAGGGCCGATCACCCCTCCACTTT.

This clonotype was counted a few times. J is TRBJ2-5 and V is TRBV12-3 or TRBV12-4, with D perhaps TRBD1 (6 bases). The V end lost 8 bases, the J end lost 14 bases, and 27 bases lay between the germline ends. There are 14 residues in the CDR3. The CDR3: CASAQGQSQETHYF. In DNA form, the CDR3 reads TGTGCCAGCGCTCAGGGGCAGTCCCAAGAGACACATTACTTC.

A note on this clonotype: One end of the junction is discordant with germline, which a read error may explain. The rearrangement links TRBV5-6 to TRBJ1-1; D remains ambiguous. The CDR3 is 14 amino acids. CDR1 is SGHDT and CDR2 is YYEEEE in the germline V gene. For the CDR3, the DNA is TGTGCCAGCAGCTCGTACGCAGTAAACACTGAAGCCTTCTTT. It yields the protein CASSSYAVNTEAFF.

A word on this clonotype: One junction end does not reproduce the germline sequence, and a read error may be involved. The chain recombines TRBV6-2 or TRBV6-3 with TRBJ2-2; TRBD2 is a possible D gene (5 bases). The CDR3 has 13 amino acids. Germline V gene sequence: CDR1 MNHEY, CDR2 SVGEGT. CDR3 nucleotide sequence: TGTGCCAGCAACTGGACTGGAACCGGTGAGCTGTTTTTT. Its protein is CASNWTGTGELFF.

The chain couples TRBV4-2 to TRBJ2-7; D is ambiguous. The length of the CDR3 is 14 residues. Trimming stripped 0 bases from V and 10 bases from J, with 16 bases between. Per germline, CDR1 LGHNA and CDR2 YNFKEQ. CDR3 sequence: CASSQEAGSYVQYF. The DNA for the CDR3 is TGTGCCAGCAGCCAAGAAGCAGGATCCTACGTTCAGTACTTC.

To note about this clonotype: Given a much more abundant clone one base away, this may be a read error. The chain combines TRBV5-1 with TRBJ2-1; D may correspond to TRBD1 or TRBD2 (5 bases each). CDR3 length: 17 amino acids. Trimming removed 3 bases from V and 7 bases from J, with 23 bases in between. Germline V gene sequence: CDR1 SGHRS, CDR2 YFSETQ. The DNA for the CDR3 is TGCGCCAGCAGCTATTCCGGGACGGGTTTGAGACGGAATGAGCAGTTCTTC. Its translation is CASSYSGTGLRRNEQFF.

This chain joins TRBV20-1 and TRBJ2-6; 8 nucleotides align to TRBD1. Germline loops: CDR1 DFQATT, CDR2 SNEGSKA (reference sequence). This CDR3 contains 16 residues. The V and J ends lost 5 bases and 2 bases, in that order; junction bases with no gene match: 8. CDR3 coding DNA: TGCAGTGCTTACCAGGGGGCCCTGGCTGGGGCCAACGTCCTGACTTTC. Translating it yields CSAYQGALAGANVLTF.

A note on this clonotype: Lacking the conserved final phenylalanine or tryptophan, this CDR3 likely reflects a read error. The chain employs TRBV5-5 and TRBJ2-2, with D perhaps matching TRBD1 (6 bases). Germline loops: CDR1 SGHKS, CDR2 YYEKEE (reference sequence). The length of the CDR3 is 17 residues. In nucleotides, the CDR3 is TGTGCCAGCAGCCCAACCACAGGGTGCGAGAACACGGGGGAGCTGTTTTTA. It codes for CASSPTTGCENTGELFL.

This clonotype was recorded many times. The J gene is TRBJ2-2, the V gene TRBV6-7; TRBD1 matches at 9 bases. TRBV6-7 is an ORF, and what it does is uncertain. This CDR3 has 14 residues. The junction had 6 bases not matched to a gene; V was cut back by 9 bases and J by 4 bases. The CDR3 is CARSDRGVTGELFF. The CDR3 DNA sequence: TGTGCCAGAAGCGACAGGGGGGTCACCGGGGAGCTGTTTTTT.

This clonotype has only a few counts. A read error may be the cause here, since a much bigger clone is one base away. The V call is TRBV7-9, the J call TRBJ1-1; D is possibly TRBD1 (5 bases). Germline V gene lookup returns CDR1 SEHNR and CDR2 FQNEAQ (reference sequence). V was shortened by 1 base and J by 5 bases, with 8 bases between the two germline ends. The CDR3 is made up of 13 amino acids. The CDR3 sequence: CASSLEEGTEAFF. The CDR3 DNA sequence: TGTGCCAGCAGCTTAGAGGAGGGGACTGAAGCTTTCTTT.

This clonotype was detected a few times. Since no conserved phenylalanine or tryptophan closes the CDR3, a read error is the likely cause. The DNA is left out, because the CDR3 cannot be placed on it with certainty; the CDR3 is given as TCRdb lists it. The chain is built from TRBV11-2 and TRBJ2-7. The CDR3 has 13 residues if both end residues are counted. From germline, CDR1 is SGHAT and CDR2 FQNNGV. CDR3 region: CASSSRSAYEQCS.

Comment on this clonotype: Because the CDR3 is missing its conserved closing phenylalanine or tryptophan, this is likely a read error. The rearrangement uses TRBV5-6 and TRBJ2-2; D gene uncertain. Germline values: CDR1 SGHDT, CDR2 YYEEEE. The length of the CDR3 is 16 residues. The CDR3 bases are TGTGCCAGCAGCCTGGGTCTAGGTACGAACATCGGGGAGCTGTTTTCT. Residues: CASSLGLGTNIGELFS.

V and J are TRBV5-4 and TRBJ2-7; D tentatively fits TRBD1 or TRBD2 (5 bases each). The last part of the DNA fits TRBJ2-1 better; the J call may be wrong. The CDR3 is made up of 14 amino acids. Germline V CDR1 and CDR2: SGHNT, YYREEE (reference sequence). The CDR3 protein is CASSSRDLPYEQFF. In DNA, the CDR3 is TGTGCCAGCAGCTCAAGGGACCTCCCATACGAGCAGTTCTTC.

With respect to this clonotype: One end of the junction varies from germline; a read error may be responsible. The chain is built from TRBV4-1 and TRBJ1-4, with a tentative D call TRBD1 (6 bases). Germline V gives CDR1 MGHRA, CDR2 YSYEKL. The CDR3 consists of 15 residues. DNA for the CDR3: TGCACCACTAGCCTCTGGGGGGCGGCTAGTGAAATACTGTTTTTT. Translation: CTTSLWGAASEILFF.

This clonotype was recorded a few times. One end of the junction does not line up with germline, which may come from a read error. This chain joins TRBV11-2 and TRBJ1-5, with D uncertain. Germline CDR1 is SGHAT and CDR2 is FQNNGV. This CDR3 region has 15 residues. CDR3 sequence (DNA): TGTGCCAGCAGCTTAGCAGAGGGCGGCAATCAGCCCCAACATTTT. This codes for CASSLAEGGNQPQHF.

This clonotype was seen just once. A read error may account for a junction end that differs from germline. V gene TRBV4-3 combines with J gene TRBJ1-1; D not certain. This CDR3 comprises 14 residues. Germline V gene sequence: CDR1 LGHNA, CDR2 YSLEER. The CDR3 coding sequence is TGCGCCAGCACCCAAAATACTAAGAACACTGAAGCTTTCTTT. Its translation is CASTQNTKNTEAFF.

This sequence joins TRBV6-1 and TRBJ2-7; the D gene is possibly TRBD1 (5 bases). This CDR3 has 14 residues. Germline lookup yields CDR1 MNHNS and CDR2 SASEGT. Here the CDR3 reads CTISVDQGIGEQYF. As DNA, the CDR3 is TGTACCATCAGTGTCGACCAGGGAATAGGGGAGCAGTACTTC.

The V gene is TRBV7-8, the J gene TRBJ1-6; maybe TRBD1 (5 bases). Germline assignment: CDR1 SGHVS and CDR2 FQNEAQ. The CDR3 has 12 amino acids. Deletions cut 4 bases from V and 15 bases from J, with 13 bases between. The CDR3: CASSSRVPYLHF. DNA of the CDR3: TGTGCCAGCAGCTCCAGGGTACCATACCTCCACTTT.